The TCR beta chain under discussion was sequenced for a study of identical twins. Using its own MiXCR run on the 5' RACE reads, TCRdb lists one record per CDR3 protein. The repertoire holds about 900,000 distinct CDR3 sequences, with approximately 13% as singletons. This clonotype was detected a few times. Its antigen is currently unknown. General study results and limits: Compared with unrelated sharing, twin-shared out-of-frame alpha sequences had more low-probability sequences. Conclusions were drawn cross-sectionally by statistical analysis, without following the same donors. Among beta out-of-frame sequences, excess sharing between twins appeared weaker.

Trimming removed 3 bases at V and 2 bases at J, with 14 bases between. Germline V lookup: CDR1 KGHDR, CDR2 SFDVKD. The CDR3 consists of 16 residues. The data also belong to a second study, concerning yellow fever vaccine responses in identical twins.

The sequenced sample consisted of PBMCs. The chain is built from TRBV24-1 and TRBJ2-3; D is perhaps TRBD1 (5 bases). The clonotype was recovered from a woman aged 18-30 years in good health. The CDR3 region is CATSDRNRKTTDTQYF. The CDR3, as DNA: TGTGCCACCAGTGATCGAAACAGGAAGACCACAGATACGCAGTATTTT.